These T cell receptor beta chains were read from a single sample in a study of shared clonotypes between healthy human individuals. Some clones are missing from TCRdb's copy, which holds only in-frame ones; the method was immunoSEQ multiplex PCR. The profile shows under 600,000 clones, around 80% of them singletons. The material sequenced was PBMCs. The receptors stem from a woman aged 40 to 50 in good health. Some clones in this sample may be carry-over from other donors' samples. CDR3s include the opening cysteine and the closing phenylalanine or tryptophan. A D gene is named only where the DNA matches it firmly. Clone size is stated in some rows and not others, as once, few, many or a class when expanded.

V gene	clone size	J gene	D gene	CDR3 DNA	CDR3 protein
TRBV11-1	.	TRBJ2-5	TRBD1	TGTGCCAGCAGCTCGGGACAGCAAGAGACCCAGTACTTC	CASSSGQQETQYF
TRBV11-2	.	TRBJ2-1	TRBD2	TGTGCCAGCAGCTTATATGACGGGAGGAGGGATGAGCAGTTCTTC	CASSLYDGRRDEQFF
TRBV7-9	.	TRBJ1-1	.	TGTGCCAGCAGCTTAGACGCGACAACGGTTACTGAAGCTTTCTTT	CASSLDATTVTEAFF
TRBV25-1	.	TRBJ2-1	TRBD2	TGTGCCAGCAGTGAATTGGTTAGCGGGAGATCCTACAATGAGCAGTTCTTC	CASSELVSGRSYNEQFF
TRBV7-6	.	TRBJ1-5	TRBD1	TGTGCCAGCAGCCTCGGACAGGGTGGAAGCAATCAGCCCCAGCATTTT	CASSLGQGGSNQPQHF
TRBV7-9	.	TRBJ2-7	.	TGTGCCAGCAGCTTAGGACTACAGCCCTACGAGCAGTACTTC	CASSLGLQPYEQYF
TRBV6-1	many	TRBJ2-5	.	TGTGCCAGCAGTGTCTCAGTTTGGGGGCAGGGTGGGGAGACCCAGTACTTC	CASSVSVWGQGGETQYF
TRBV5-6	few	TRBJ2-5	.	TGTGCCAGCAGCTTGGGCCTAACCTATCAAGAGACCCAGTACTTC	CASSLGLTYQETQYF
TRBV28	.	TRBJ1-2	.	TGTGCCAGCAGCCCCCGGGCGCGTTATGGCTACACCTTC	CASSPRARYGYTF
TRBV5-5	.	TRBJ1-5	.	TGTGCCAGCAGCCCCGGCGGCGGGCATCAGCCCCAGCATTTT	CASSPGGGHQPQHF
TRBV5-1	.	TRBJ2-3	.	TGCGCCAGCAGCTTGTTGGGCGGTACCCCAGATACGCAGTATTTT	CASSLLGGTPDTQYF
TRBV20-1	many	TRBJ1-1	.	TGCAGTGCTAAAAGGACAGCAGAAGCTTTCTTT	CSAKRTAEAFF
TRBV2	few	TRBJ2-7	.	TGTGCCAGCAAGTGGGAACGTCTTTCCTACGAGCAGTACTTC	CASKWERLSYEQYF
TRBV6-5	.	TRBJ1-2	.	TGTGCCAGCAGTTACACGGGGGCCAGGTATGGCTACACCTTC	CASSYTGARYGYTF
TRBV10-3	.	TRBJ2-5	TRBD1	TGTGCCATCAGGACAGGGCCTCAGCACCAAGAGACCCAGTACTTC	CAIRTGPQHQETQYF
TRBV6-4	.	TRBJ1-2	TRBD1	TGTGCCAGCAGTGACTCCCGGACAGGGGCCGGCTACACCTTC	CASSDSRTGAGYTF
TRBV2	.	TRBJ1-1	.	TGTGCCAGCGGCAGGGAGTACACTGAAGCTTTCTTT	CASGREYTEAFF
TRBV7-9	many	TRBJ1-3	.	TGTGCCAGCAGCTTTGCAGGGGTTTCTGGAAACACCATATATTTT	CASSFAGVSGNTIYF
TRBV7-9	.	TRBJ2-7	.	TGTGCCAGCAGCGTTGGAGGGCCGAACTACGAGCAGTACTTC	CASSVGGPNYEQYF
TRBV27	.	TRBJ1-2	TRBD1	TGTGCCAGCAGCTCGGGACAGGGGGAGGTCTATGGCTACACCTTC	CASSSGQGEVYGYTF
TRBV9	.	TRBJ2-7	TRBD2	TGTGCCAGCAGCGTAGAAGGGACTAGTGGCTACGAGCAGTACTTC	CASSVEGTSGYEQYF
TRBV7-9	.	TRBJ2-1	.	TGTGCCAGCAGCTTATCTGACGTAGGCCCGGCAAGTGGGCAGTTCTTC	CASSLSDVGPASGQFF
TRBV15	.	TRBJ1-1	TRBD1	TGTGCCACCAGCAGAGTAACGTGGACCTGGACAGGTGAAGCTTTCTTT	CATSRVTWTWTGEAFF
TRBV2	few	TRBJ1-2	TRBD1	TGTGCCAGGCAGGGGGCGCGACACTATGGCTACACCTTC	CARQGARHYGYTF
TRBV7-9	.	TRBJ2-1	TRBD2	TGTGCCAGCAGCTTCGGAACTAGCGGGAGACCACGCGAGTTCTTC	CASSFGTSGRPREFF
TRBV7-2	few	TRBJ2-1	TRBD2	TGTGCCAGCAGCTTGGGGAGGGTTAATGAGCAGTTCTTC	CASSLGRVNEQFF
TRBV19	.	TRBJ1-4	.	TGTGCCAGTAGTATATTGGCAGGGAGATCTGAAAAACTGTTTTTT	CASSILAGRSEKLFF
TRBV27	.	TRBJ2-7	.	TGTGCCAGCAGTTTGGCCCGGGACGGCGCCTACGAGCAGTACTTC	CASSLARDGAYEQYF
TRBV2	.	TRBJ2-7	.	TGTGCCAGCAGTCCCTCCCGAGCCCACTACGAGCAGTACTTC	CASSPSRAHYEQYF
TRBV27	.	TRBJ2-1	.	TGTGCCACCCGGGGACCGGGAGTGGGGATGGCTGAAGACTACAATGAGCAGTTCTTC	CATRGPGVGMAEDYNEQFF
TRBV5-6	.	TRBJ2-5	TRBD1	TGTGCCAGCAGCTTAGCCCCCCTAAGGGGGCTGGAGACCCAGTACTTC	CASSLAPLRGLETQYF
TRBV28	many	TRBJ2-7	.	TGTGCCAGCAGTCCTTCCGGGACGGAGTTAAACGAGCAGTACTTC	CASSPSGTELNEQYF
TRBV6-1	.	TRBJ2-7	TRBD1	TGTGCCAGCAGTGAATATCCAGGGGGCCCCTACGAGCAGTACTTC	CASSEYPGGPYEQYF
TRBV10-1	.	TRBJ2-7	TRBD1	TGCGCCAGCAGTGAGCGGGCCAGGGGGCGCGAGCAGTACTTC	CASSERARGREQYF
TRBV4-3	.	TRBJ1-2	.	TGCGCCAGCAGCCAAGAGCCGGCAGGGAGAAACTATGGCTACACCTTC	CASSQEPAGRNYGYTF
TRBV28	.	TRBJ2-6	.	TGTGCCAGCAGTCCTACGACACGATACTCTGGGGCCAACGTCCTGACTTTC	CASSPTTRYSGANVLTF
TRBV27	.	TRBJ2-3	.	TGTGCCAATATAGGGGATACGCAGTATTTT	CANIGDTQYF
TRBV7-2	.	TRBJ2-1	TRBD1	TGTGCCAGCACCAAACCAGGGACAGGGCCCAACAATGAGCAGTTCTTC	CASTKPGTGPNNEQFF
TRBV2	few	TRBJ2-2	.	TGTGCCAGCAGTGATCGTCCTGGGACCGGGGAGCTGTTTTTT	CASSDRPGTGELFF
TRBV9	.	TRBJ2-7	TRBD2	TGTGCCAGCAGCGTTAGCGGGCGGGCCTCCTACGAGCAGTACTTC	CASSVSGRASYEQYF
TRBV7-2	.	TRBJ1-2	.	TGTGCCAGCAGCTCCGGACGGAGCTATGGCTACACCTTC	CASSSGRSYGYTF
TRBV29-1	.	TRBJ2-7	TRBD2	TGCAGCGTTGGTAGCGGGAGCTCCTACGAGCAGTACTTC	CSVGSGSSYEQYF
TRBV19	.	TRBJ2-7	TRBD1	TGTGCCAGTAGCGGACAGGGGCTCTCCTACGAGCAGTACTTC	CASSGQGLSYEQYF
TRBV5-1	.	TRBJ2-7	.	TGCGCCAGCAGCTTGGCCCCCCCACAGGGTACGGAACTCGAGCAGTACTTC	CASSLAPPQGTELEQYF
TRBV2	few	TRBJ1-3	TRBD1	TGTGCCAGCAGTGAACATGGGACAGGAAACTCTGGAAACACCATATATTTT	CASSEHGTGNSGNTIYF
TRBV6-1	.	TRBJ1-5	.	TGTGCCAGCAGTCCAGCGGGGGGTAATCAGCCCCAGCATTTT	CASSPAGGNQPQHF
TRBV28	.	TRBJ1-2	TRBD1	TGTGCCAGCAGTCTATCCCTAGGGACAGGCGGGGGGGGCTACACCTTC	CASSLSLGTGGGGYTF
TRBV6-6	.	TRBJ1-5	.	TGTGCCAGCAGGTCCCAGGGTGGGCAGCCCCAGCATTTT	CASRSQGGQPQHF
TRBV5-4	.	TRBJ2-5	.	TGTGCCAGCAGCCGGGCCCTAGGATCCCCTAAGGAGACCCAGTACTTC	CASSRALGSPKETQYF
TRBV18	.	TRBJ2-2	.	TGTGCCAGCTCACCAAGGACAGTAAACACCGGGGAGCTGTTTTTT	CASSPRTVNTGELFF
TRBV6-5	.	TRBJ2-5	TRBD2	TGTGCCAGCAGTTTCGGGAGACCGGGAGGAGAGACCCAGTACTTC	CASSFGRPGGETQYF
TRBV5-1	.	TRBJ2-1	.	TGCGCCAGCAGCCTACAGTACAATGAGCAGTTCTTC	CASSLQYNEQFF
TRBV5-1	.	TRBJ1-2	.	TGCGCCAGCAGCCAGCAGGGGAATCGTGGCTACACCTTC	CASSQQGNRGYTF